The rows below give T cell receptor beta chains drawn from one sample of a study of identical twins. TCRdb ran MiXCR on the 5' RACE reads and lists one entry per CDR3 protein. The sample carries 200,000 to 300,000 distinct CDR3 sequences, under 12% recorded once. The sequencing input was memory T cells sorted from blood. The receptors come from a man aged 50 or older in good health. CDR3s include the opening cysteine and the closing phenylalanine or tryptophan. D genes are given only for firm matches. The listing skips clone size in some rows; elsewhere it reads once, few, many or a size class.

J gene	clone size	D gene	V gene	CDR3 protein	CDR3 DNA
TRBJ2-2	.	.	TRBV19	CASSIDFQGSFAGELFF	TGTGCCAGTAGTATAGATTTTCAGGGGAGCTTCGCCGGGGAGCTGTTTTTT
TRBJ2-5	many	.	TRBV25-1	CASRDVGGPETQYF	TGTGCCAGCAGGGACGTTGGGGGTCCTGAGACCCAGTACTTC
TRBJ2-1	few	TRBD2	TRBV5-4	CASSSLLAGVGEQFF	TGTGCCAGCAGCTCCTTGCTAGCGGGGGTCGGTGAGCAGTTCTTC
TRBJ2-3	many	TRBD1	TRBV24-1	CATGDTGQGKTDTQYF	TGTGCCACCGGGGATACGGGACAGGGGAAGACGGATACGCAGTATTTT
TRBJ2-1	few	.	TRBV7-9	CASSPFGQPDNEQFF	TGTGCCAGCAGCCCCTTCGGACAGCCAGACAATGAGCAGTTCTTC
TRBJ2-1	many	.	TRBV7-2	CASSIKRRGNEQFF	TGTGCCAGCAGCATCAAGAGGCGCGGTAATGAGCAGTTCTTC
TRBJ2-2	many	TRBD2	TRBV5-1	CASSSGTSGKNTGELFF	TGCGCCAGCAGCTCTGGGACTAGCGGGAAGAACACCGGGGAGCTGTTTTTT
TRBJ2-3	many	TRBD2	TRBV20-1	CSAHPSGRTDTQYF	TGCAGTGCTCACCCTAGCGGGAGGACAGATACGCAGTATTTT
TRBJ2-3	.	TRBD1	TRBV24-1	CATRATPGQGTDTQYF	TGTGCCACCAGGGCGACTCCGGGACAGGGCACAGATACGCAGTATTTT
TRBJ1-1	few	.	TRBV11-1	CASTGHRSRNRLNTEAFF	TGTGCCAGCACCGGACACCGTAGTCGGAACAGATTGAACACTGAAGCTTTCTTT
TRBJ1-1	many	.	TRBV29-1	CSVKQGNTEAFF	TGCAGCGTTAAACAGGGGAACACTGAAGCTTTCTTT
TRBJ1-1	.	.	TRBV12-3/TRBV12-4	CASSLWAGAEAFF	TGTGCCAGCAGTTTGTGGGCGGGGGCTGAAGCTTTCTTT
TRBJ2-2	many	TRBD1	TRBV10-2	CASRVQGSTGELFF	TGCGCCAGCAGAGTACAGGGGTCCACCGGGGAGCTGTTTTTT
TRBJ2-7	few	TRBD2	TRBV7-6	CASSGRGGLAGGKQYF	TGTGCCAGCAGCGGTAGGGGCGGACTAGCGGGGGGGAAGCAGTACTTC
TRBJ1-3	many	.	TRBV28	CASSQGRGTYTGNTIYF	TGTGCCAGCAGCCAGGGTCGCGGGACTTACACTGGAAACACCATATATTTT
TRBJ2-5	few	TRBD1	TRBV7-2	CASSFDRGQETQYF	TGTGCCAGCAGCTTTGACAGGGGCCAAGAGACCCAGTACTTC
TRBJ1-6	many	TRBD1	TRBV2	CASSEYRGNNSPLHF	TGTGCCAGCAGTGAATACAGGGGAAATAATTCACCCCTCCACTTT
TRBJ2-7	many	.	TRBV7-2	CASSLGPEKSYEQYF	TGTGCCAGCAGCTTAGGTCCAGAGAAATCCTACGAGCAGTACTTC
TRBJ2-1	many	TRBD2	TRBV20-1	CSARDPRTSGGRNEQFF	TGCAGTGCTAGAGACCCGAGGACTAGCGGGGGGAGGAATGAGCAGTTCTTC
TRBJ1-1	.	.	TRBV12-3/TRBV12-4	CASKPREGAEAFF	TGTGCCAGCAAACCTCGGGAGGGGGCTGAAGCTTTCTTT
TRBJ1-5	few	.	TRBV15	CATSRQGNSNQPQHF	TGTGCCACCAGCAGACAGGGAAATAGCAATCAGCCCCAGCATTTT
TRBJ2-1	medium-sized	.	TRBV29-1	CSVDFREKQFF	TGCAGCGTTGACTTCAGGGAAAAGCAGTTCTTC
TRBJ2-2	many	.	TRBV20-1	CSARDEWGENTGELFF	TGCAGTGCTAGAGATGAGTGGGGGGAGAACACCGGGGAGCTGTTTTTT
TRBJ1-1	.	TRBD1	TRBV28	CASGTGFWNTEAFF	TGTGCCAGCGGGACAGGGTTTTGGAACACTGAAGCTTTCTTT